This T cell receptor (beta chain) was obtained from a study of blood T cell repertoires in COVID-19. Trimming removed 4 bases from V and 9 bases from J; junction bases left unmatched: 10. The CDR3 covers 15 residues. The germline V gene has CDR1 SGHKS and CDR2 YYEKEE (reference sequence). Repertoires were generated with immunoSEQ multiplex PCR, while TCRdb's copy carries only in-frame clones and drops some. Seen here are roughly 230,000 clones, around nine tenths observed once, and the top ten hold approximately 0.8%. This clonotype was obtained from a man between 25 and 39 years old with COVID-19, enrolled during active disease. The genes are TRBV5-5 and TRBJ1-6, with TRBD1 matching over 7 bases. The sample consisted of peripheral blood. The CDR3: CASSTENRGSSPLHF. CDR3 DNA: TGTGCCAGCAGCACCGAGAACAGGGGAAGTTCACCCCTCCACTTT.